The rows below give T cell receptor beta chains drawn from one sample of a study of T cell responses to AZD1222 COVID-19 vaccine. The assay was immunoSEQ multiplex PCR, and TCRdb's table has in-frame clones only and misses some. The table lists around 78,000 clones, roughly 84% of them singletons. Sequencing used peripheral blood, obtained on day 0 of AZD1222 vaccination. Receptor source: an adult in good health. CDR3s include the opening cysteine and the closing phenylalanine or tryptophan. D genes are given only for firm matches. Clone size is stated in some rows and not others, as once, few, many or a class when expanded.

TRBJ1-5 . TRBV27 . TGTGCCAGCAGTTCCCACACCCCTACCAATCAGCCCCAGCATTTT CASSSHTPTNQPQHF
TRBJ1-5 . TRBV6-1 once TGTGCCAGCAGTGATTCAGGGATCGATCAGCCCCAGCATTTT CASSDSGIDQPQHF
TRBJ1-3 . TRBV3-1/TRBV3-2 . TGTGCCAGCAGCCAAGGGTGGGGCTCTGGAAACACCATATATTTT CASSQGWGSGNTIYF
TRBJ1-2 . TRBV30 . TGTGCCTGGAGTCGAAACAGGGCTCTGGGGGGCTACACCTTC CAWSRNRALGGYTF
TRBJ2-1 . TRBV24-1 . TGTGCCACCAGTGAGCGACTCTACAATGAGCAGTTCTTC CATSERLYNEQFF
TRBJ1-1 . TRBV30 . TGTGCCTGGATCTTCGCGGGTGGGACTGAAGCTTTCTTT CAWIFAGGTEAFF
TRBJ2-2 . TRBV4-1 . TGCCCCAGCAGCCGACGGCCGGGACAAACCATCGGTGCCGGGGAGCTGTTTTTT CPSSRRPGQTIGAGELFF
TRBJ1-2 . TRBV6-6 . TGTGCCAGCAGTTCCTCACCTATCCCTAACTATGGCTACACCTTC CASSSSPIPNYGYTF
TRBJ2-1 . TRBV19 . TGTGCCAGTAGTATTTGGGGTAGCGGAACCAATGAGCAGTTCTTC CASSIWGSGTNEQFF
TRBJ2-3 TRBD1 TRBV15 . TGTGCCACCAGCAGAGGACAGGGGGCGTCGTATTTT CATSRGQGASYF
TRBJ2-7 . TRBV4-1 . TGCGCCAGCAGCCGACAAATTGGGGACTACGAGCAGTACTTC CASSRQIGDYEQYF
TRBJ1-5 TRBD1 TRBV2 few TGTGCCAGCAGACGGACAGGGTTGGAGGCCAATCAGCCCCAGCATTTT CASRRTGLEANQPQHF
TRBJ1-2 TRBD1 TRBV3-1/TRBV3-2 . TGTGCCAGCAGCCCTGGACAGGGAATGGGGGGCTACACCTTC CASSPGQGMGGYTF
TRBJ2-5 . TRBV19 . TGTGCCAGTAGCTCACTAGCAGCTCAAGAGACCCAGTACTTC CASSSLAAQETQYF
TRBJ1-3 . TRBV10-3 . TGTGCCATCAGTGATCTAGGGTCTGGAAACACCATATATTTT CAISDLGSGNTIYF
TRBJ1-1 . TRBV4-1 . TGCGCCAGCAGCCATCCAAGAACAGGGCCCAACACTGAAGCTTTCTTT CASSHPRTGPNTEAFF
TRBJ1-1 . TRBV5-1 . TGCGCCAGCAGCTTGGACAGGCCAAACACTGAAGCTTTCTTT CASSLDRPNTEAFF
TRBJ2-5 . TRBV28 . TGTGCCAGCAGTGGCATGGGGTACCAAGAGACCCAGTACTTC CASSGMGYQETQYF
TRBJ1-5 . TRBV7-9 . TGTGCCAGCAGCCGAGACAGTAATCAGCCCCAGCATTTT CASSRDSNQPQHF
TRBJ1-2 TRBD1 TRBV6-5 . TGTGCCAGCACAAGGGACAGTACTAACTATGGCTACACCTTC CASTRDSTNYGYTF
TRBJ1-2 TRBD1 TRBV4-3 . TGCGCCAGCCACGGACAGGGCAAGGACTATGGCTACACCTTC CASHGQGKDYGYTF
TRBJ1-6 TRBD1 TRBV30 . TGTGCCTGGAGCGAAAGAGACAGGGGGGTTTCACCCCTCCACTTT CAWSERDRGVSPLHF
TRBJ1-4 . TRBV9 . TGTGCCAGCAGCGTAGTTGATGGGTTTGAAAAACTGTTTTTT CASSVVDGFEKLFF
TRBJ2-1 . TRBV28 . TGTGCCAGCAGTTTGGAGTTGGGGGGCCTTGAGCAGTTCTTC CASSLELGGLEQFF
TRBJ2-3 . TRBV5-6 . TGTGCCAGCAGTCTTGGCAGGGAGACAGATACGCAGTATTTT CASSLGRETDTQYF
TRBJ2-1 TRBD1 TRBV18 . TGTGCCAGCTCACCTGGGACAGATGGAGATGAGCAGTTCTTC CASSPGTDGDEQFF